This T cell receptor (beta chain) was observed in a study of blood T cell repertoires in COVID-19. Study-wide context: Nucleic acid was either cDNA or gDNA, and it came from T cells, B-cell-depleted T cells, or PBMCs.

V lost 8 bases and J lost 6; bases outside the gene matches: 7. The CDR3 length is 14 residues. The germline CDR1 and CDR2 sequences are MNHEY and SVGAGI. Only in-frame clones appear in the TCRdb table, and some are missing; sequencing was by immunoSEQ multiplex PCR. The sample has 90,000 or so clones; around 90% are singletons. The specimen was peripheral blood. The sequence was collected from a man aged 80 or over with acute or convalescent COVID-19. This sequence joins TRBV6-5 and TRBJ1-5; TRBD1 agrees at 10 bases. The CDR3 loop is CASLKDRGFQPQHF. CDR3 nucleotides: TGTGCCAGCCTAAAGGACAGGGGGTTTCAGCCCCAGCATTTT.